This TCR beta chain was retrieved from a study of tumor-infiltrating lymphocytes in primary liver carcinoma listed by TCRdb under 2017. Study-wide context: Between late 2015 and early 2016, roughly 5 patients in China with histopathologically diagnosed primary liver carcinoma had their tumors surgically resected. A total of roughly 35 specimens from 5 patients underwent TCRbeta repertoire sequencing, comprising approximately 25 tumor regions, 5 adjacent noncancerous liver tissues and 5 peripheral blood samples. Reproducibility between technical replicate repertoires was high, with correlation coefficients above 0.95 and mean shared-clone rates approximately 0.88. Hepatocellular carcinoma (four) or combined HCC and intrahepatic cholangiocarcinoma (one) was present in the five patients, who were three men and two women aged 30 to 69 years. Across five regions of each liver tumor, along with adjacent normal tissue and blood, the study brought together TCRbeta repertoire sequencing, expression microarrays and whole-exome sequencing. The five patients had tumors staged T1-T3 N0M0, with maximum diameters ranging from roughly 4 to 10 cm. Each sample produced about 3.5 to 7.5 million productive TCRbeta reads, and read depth showed no significant difference between tissue types. Overall study outcomes, separate from this receptor: Because the samples were bulk and unsorted, CD4+ and CD8+ T cell repertoires could not be compared. With just a few patients in the study, the authors point out that the findings should be validated in a larger study. Compared with blood, tumors had a significantly larger share of the repertoire taken up by the top 250 clones (p = 0.039). Only the TCR beta chain was sequenced, so true repertoire diversity is likely underestimated because unpaired alpha chains were not captured. Pairs of tumor regions showed greater repertoire overlap (mean 36%) than tumor-adjacent pairs (roughly 17%) or tumor-blood pairs (roughly 14%), which is consistent with antigen-driven expansion.

This clonotype was observed a few times. It has no known antigen specificity. No quality values exist for individual bases; no much larger clone is one base distant. Blood RNA was extracted from unsorted whole blood using TRIzol reagent, and germline DNA was obtained with the DNeasy Blood & Tissue kit. At the time of sampling, the patients were treatment-naive and had chronic HBV infection. Around 4 milliliters of peripheral blood were collected into K2EDTA tubes before surgery. Starting from roughly 540 ng total RNA, TCRbeta-specific cDNA was produced by reverse transcription with a constant-region primer and ProtoScript II reverse transcriptase. TCRbeta libraries were built with three nested multiplex PCR rounds, a slightly modified ARM-PCR procedure. Each of the first two PCR rounds ran for approximately 10 cycles and used multiplex TRBV1-TRBV30 forward primers together with a Cbeta reverse primer. Sample barcodes and Illumina adapters were added in a final 25-cycle PCR with Deep VentR polymerase. Before sequencing, amplicons of 200-500 bp were gel-purified using a QIAquick gel extraction kit. The TCRbeta amplicons were sequenced with 250-bp paired-end reads on an Illumina HiSeq 2500. Under the source paper's analysis protocol: Reads were quality-trimmed with Trimmomatic v0.33, and paired reads were merged with FLASH v1.2.11 to recover full CDR3 sequences. V, D and J germline segments were assigned to the rearranged TCRbeta sequences by MiGEC v1.2.1b. VDJtools v1.0.0 computed clonotype statistics and Shannon-Wiener diversity indices. Except for diversity analysis, only each sample's 250 most abundant clonotypes were used in subsequent analyses to reduce sampling bias. TCRdb's own reprocessing of the public reads used fastp at Q25 and MiXCR and kept productive beta chains. A single entry per CDR3 protein holds the most common genes and DNA from its merged rows. TCRdb assigned the V and J calls; the authors' analysis was not used. A total of just over 300,000 distinct CDR3 sequences appear in this sample, 45% to 70% of them only once. The ten most abundant clones make up 15% to 20% of the sample.

Trimming removed 8 bases from V and 6 bases from J, leaving 10 bases between the germline ends. In the germline V gene, CDR1 corresponds to MNHEY and CDR2 to SVGEGT. From its cysteine to its phenylalanine, the CDR3 spans 11 amino acids. Here the CDR3 DNA is all that survives: 33 bases in frame from base 1. The source is a woman between 25 and 40 years old with primary liver carcinoma and hepatitis B virus infection. Material for sequencing was peripheral blood. The chain was built from TRBV6-2 or TRBV6-3 and TRBJ1-1, with the D gene uncertain. The sequence in DNA is TGTGCCAGCGGGAGTTTGGCTGAAGCTTTCTTT. This gives the protein CASGSLAEAFF.